This T cell receptor beta chain was retrieved from a study of T cells after posttransplantation cyclophosphamide. Generated by immunoSEQ multiplex PCR, the TCRdb table keeps only in-frame clones and is missing some. The sample holds about 7,300 clones, 91% seen once. This CDR3 comprises 14 residues. Per germline, CDR1 SNHLY and CDR2 FYNNEI. Trimming cost V 6 bases and J 5 bases, with 17 bases left between them. Sequencing input: CD4+ T cells sorted from blood. The TCR was taken from a woman aged 45-65 years in good health and a related stem cell transplant donor. The chain uses TRBV2 and TRBJ2-7, with TRBD1 as a possible D gene (5 bases). The CDR3: CASRRTLSINEQYF. The CDR3 coding sequence is TGTGCCAGCAGGAGGACATTATCTATCAACGAGCAGTACTTC.